The 12 T cell receptor beta chains listed next were all sequenced from one sample in a study of T-cell memory formation after mild COVID-19. MiXCR was run by TCRdb on the 5' RACE reads, yielding one entry per CDR3 protein. The repertoire holds about 430,000 distinct CDR3 sequences, around 24% seen once, with about 8.7% in the top ten. The sequencing sample was made of PBMCs or a T cell subset sorted from them (not recorded which). These TCRs come from an adult woman who had mild COVID-19 (a few samples of this study predate the infection). Cell type and time point are not known.

The chain combines TRBV12-3 or TRBV12-4 with TRBJ2-5; 8 bases fit TRBD2. V lost 1 base to trimming and J lost 5 bases; unmatched junction nucleotides: 9. CDR3 size: 16 residues. The CDR3 DNA follows: TGTGCCAGCAGTTTAGGAACGGGGGGGGTCCGCGAGACCCAGTACTTC. This encodes CASSLGTGGVRETQYF.

This clonotype was seen only a few times. The V and J genes are TRBV11-2 and TRBJ1-2, with a weak D call TRBD1 (6 bases). Germline V gene data show CDR1 as SGHAT and CDR2 as FQNNGV. CDR3 length: 15 residues. Trimming took off 5 bases at V and 3 bases at J, with 16 bases between the two ends. CDR3 sequence: CASSPPGQTDYGYTF. In nucleotides, the CDR3 is TGTGCCAGCAGCCCACCCGGACAGACCGACTATGGCTACACCTTC.

The sample holds one count of this clonotype. The CDR3, as DNA: TGTGCCAGCAGTTACAGGGGCCATCCTGAAGCTTTCTTT. Protein: CASSYRGHPEAFF. The chain is built from TRBV6-5 and TRBJ1-1; D is perhaps TRBD1 (5 bases). Germline CDR1 and CDR2: MNHEY and SVGAGI. The CDR3 is 13 residues long. V was trimmed by 2 bases and J by 6 bases, leaving 10 bases between them.

The chain carries TRBV10-3 and TRBJ2-7, with 9 bases identical to TRBD1. The CDR3 extends over 16 amino acids. Germline CDR1 is ENHRY and CDR2 is SYGVKD. The V segment lost 5 bases and the J segment 0 bases; nucleotides outside the gene matches: 8. CDR3 loop: CAISRTGTGLSYEQYF. Here the CDR3 DNA reads TGTGCCATCAGTAGAACCGGGACAGGGCTCTCCTACGAGCAGTACTTC.

The J gene is TRBJ1-1, the V gene TRBV12-3 or TRBV12-4; D ambiguous. Trimming took 7 bases from V and 10 from J, leaving 16 bases between them. The CDR3 consists of 12 residues. CDR3 amino acids: CASTPDGRVAFF. The CDR3 nucleotides read TGTGCCAGCACCCCGGACGGACGTGTAGCTTTCTTT.

This clonotype appeared many times. The genes are TRBV5-5 and TRBJ1-3; no clear D gene. CDR1 and CDR2 (germline): SGHKS, YYEKEE (reference sequence). The CDR3 totals 15 residues. Deletions cut 2 bases from V and 3 bases from J, with 12 bases between. The CDR3 is CASSFRMGGGNTIYF. CDR3 in DNA: TGTGCCAGCAGCTTCAGAATGGGAGGTGGAAACACCATATATTTT.

This chain connects TRBV18 to TRBJ2-7, with D perhaps TRBD1 or TRBD2 (5 bases each). Germline V gene lookup returns CDR1 KGHSH and CDR2 LQKENI. There are 15 residues in the CDR3. V was pared by 3 bases and J by 2 bases, with 14 bases between. The CDR3 sequence: CASSPSGRYTYEQYF. The CDR3 nucleotides read TGTGCCAGCTCACCTTCGGGACGGTATACCTACGAGCAGTACTTC. Together with reference TRBV18 and TRBJ2-7, the CDR3 gives the full variable domain: NAGVMQNPRHLVRRRGQEARLRCSPMKGHSHVYWYRQLPEEGLKFMVYLQKENIIDESGMPKERFSAEFPKEGPSILRIQQVVRGDSAAYFCASSPSGRYTYEQYFGPGTRLTVT.

The CDR3 coding sequence is TGCGCCAGCAGCCAAACCGGGACCCTAGGTCAGCCCCAGCATTTT. Its protein product is CASSQTGTLGQPQHF. The rearrangement uses TRBV4-1 and TRBJ1-5, with D possibly matching TRBD1 (5 bases). With 2 bases removed from V and 6 bases from J, the gap between germline ends came to 14 bases. The CDR3 length is 15 residues. In germline, CDR1 is MGHRA, CDR2 YSYEKL.

The rearrangement links TRBV4-1 to TRBJ1-1; tentative D call: TRBD1 (5 bases). Germline V CDR1 and CDR2: MGHRA, YSYEKL. The V end was cut by 3 bases, the J end by 0 bases, with 11 bases between. The CDR3 is 15 amino acids. As DNA, the CDR3 is TGCGCCAGCAGCCATCTGGGACTGGTGAACACTGAAGCTTTCTTT. Amino acids: CASSHLGLVNTEAFF.

This clonotype was seen a few times. CDR3 DNA: TGTGCCAGCAGGGGACCGGGGAACAATGAGCAGTTCTTC. This translates into CASRGPGNNEQFF. This chain connects TRBV12-3 or TRBV12-4 to TRBJ2-1; possibly TRBD1 or TRBD2 for D (5 bases each). Trimming took 6 bases from V and 5 from J, leaving 11 bases between them. The length of the CDR3 is 13 residues.

This clonotype was counted between two and nine times. The chain links TRBV12-3 or TRBV12-4 to TRBJ1-5, with 10 positions matching TRBD1. The CDR3 spans 15 residues. After removal of 6 bases from V and 3 bases from J, the junction contained 5 bases not matched to a gene. In DNA, the CDR3 is TGTGCCAGCAGCCCCGGACAGGGGGACAATCAGCCCCAGCATTTT. It is translated as CASSPGQGDNQPQHF.

This chain uses TRBV12-3 or TRBV12-4 with TRBJ1-5, with TRBD1 matching over 8 bases. V lost 2 bases and J lost 3; bases outside the gene matches: 6. The CDR3 contains 16 residues. CDR3 sequence reads: CASSLQGARNNQPQHF. DNA for the CDR3: TGTGCCAGCAGTTTACAGGGGGCGCGAAACAATCAGCCCCAGCATTTT.